This TCR beta chain was sequenced during a study of cytomegalovirus exposure and HLA in healthy donors. Primers: 60 Vbeta forward and 13 Jbeta reverse. The table came from immunoSEQ multiplex PCR; TCRdb's copy has only in-frame clones and leaves some out. In the table there are about 150,000 clones, 75% to 90% of which are singletons. With regard to this clone: Antigen unknown.

Germline V CDR1 and CDR2: SGHNT, YYREEE (reference sequence). V was cut by 1 base and J by 5 bases, with 4 bases left in between. The CDR3 sequence is 12 residues long. Overall study findings and caveats: Relative to equally common others, HLA-associated TCR beta chains showed greater clonal expansion in a later analysis. Overall, approximately 150 TCR beta chains were annotated as cytomegalovirus-associated.

V gene TRBV5-4 combines with J gene TRBJ1-5; D is uncertain. Material: PBMCs. The origin of this receptor is a male donor in good health and CMV-seronegative. CDR3 protein: CASSLPDQPQHF. The CDR3 coding sequence is TGTGCCAGCAGCTTGCCGGATCAGCCCCAGCATTTT.